Shown below are 29 T cell receptor beta chains from a single sample sequenced in a study of blood T cell repertoires in COVID-19. Generated by immunoSEQ multiplex PCR, the TCRdb table keeps only in-frame clones and is missing some. The sample includes 150,000 to 200,000 clones, around 74% of them seen just once. The sequenced material came from peripheral blood. The receptor source for this set is a man between 70 and 80 years old with acute or convalescent COVID-19.

The sample holds one count of this clone. This chain uses TRBV5-6 with TRBJ1-5; D call uncertain. Trimming left V 4 bases short and J 9 bases short, with 11 bases between. Germline V gene lookup returns CDR1 SGHDT and CDR2 YYEEEE. The CDR3 contains 12 residues. CDR3 region: CASSETRGPQHF. In DNA, the CDR3 is TGTGCCAGCAGCGAAACCCGGGGGCCCCAGCATTTT. Based on the CDR3 plus reference TRBV5-6 and TRBJ1-5, the full variable domain is DAGVTQSPTHLIKTRGQQVTLRCSPKSGHDTVSWYQQALGQGPQFIFQYYEEEERQRGNFPDRFSGHQFPNYSSELNVNALLLGDSALYLCASSETRGPQHFGDGTRLSIL.

The V and J genes are TRBV5-1 and TRBJ2-7; 15 positions agree with TRBD2. This CDR3 contains 19 residues. CDR1 is SGHRS, CDR2 YFSETQ, per germline. The J segment lost 5 bases and the V segment lost 4 bases, leaving 16 bases of the junction unmatched. CDR3: CASSIGLAGGPPGYHEQYF. The CDR3 DNA reads TGCGCCAGCAGCATAGGACTAGCGGGAGGGCCCCCAGGGTATCACGAGCAGTACTTC.

This rearrangement joins TRBV5-4 to TRBJ1-1; 7 bases map to TRBD1. In germline, CDR1 is SGHNT, CDR2 YYREEE (reference sequence). CDR3 length equals 12 residues. V shed 3 bases and J 9 bases; nucleotides not matched to a gene: 5. CDR3 nucleotide sequence: TGTGCCAGCAGCTACCGACAGGGTAAAGCTTTCTTT. Translated, it gives CASSYRQGKAFF. Complete variable domain (other parts from reference TRBV5-4 and TRBJ1-1): ETGVTQSPTHLIKTRGQQVTLRCSSQSGHNTVSWYQQALGQGPQFIFQYYREEENGRGNFPPRFSGLQFPNYSSELNVNALELDDSALYLCASSYRQGKAFFGQGTRLTVV.

The CDR3 loop is CASSPSGSPSYNEQFF. The CDR3 nucleotides read TGTGCCAGCAGCCCCAGCGGGAGTCCCTCCTACAATGAGCAGTTCTTC. J is TRBJ2-1 and V is TRBV5-4, with TRBD2 matching over 8 bases. Trimming removed 4 bases from V and 0 bases from J; junction bases left unmatched: 6. Germline CDR1 reads SGHNT; CDR2 reads YYREEE (reference sequence). This CDR3 comprises 16 residues.

The chain couples TRBV7-2 to TRBJ2-3; 11 bases match TRBD2. The length of the CDR3 is 15 residues. Trimming removed 6 bases from V and 2 bases from J; junction bases left unmatched: 4. Germline V CDR1 and CDR2: SGHTA, FQGNSA. DNA for the CDR3: TGTGCCAGCAGGTGGACTAGCGGGCACACAGATACGCAGTATTTT. Translating it yields CASRWTSGHTDTQYF.

V usage is TRBV7-9 and J usage is TRBJ2-6; maybe TRBD1 (6 bases). This CDR3 spans 16 amino acids. The germline V gene has CDR1 SEHNR and CDR2 FQNEAQ (reference sequence). Between the trimmed V and J ends, which lost 0 bases and 2 bases, there was a span of 8 bases. In nucleotides, the CDR3 is TGTGCCAGCAGCTTAGCGGCAGGGGCTGGGGCCAACGTCCTGACTTTC. Protein: CASSLAAGAGANVLTF.

This chain joins TRBV5-1 and TRBJ1-5; 10 nucleotides agree with TRBD1. V lost 4 bases and J lost 1; bases outside the gene matches: 11. Germline CDR1 SGHRS, CDR2 YFSETQ. This CDR3 region has 18 residues. In DNA form, the CDR3 reads TGCGCCAGCAGCATCCGGGACAGGGGAGTTTTAAGCAATCAGCCCCAGCATTTT. Its translation: CASSIRDRGVLSNQPQHF.

This clone occurred a few times. The chain has TRBV7-9 and TRBJ1-4; D is undetermined. The length of the CDR3 is 16 residues. Looked up from germline, CDR1 is SEHNR and CDR2 is FQNEAQ (reference sequence). V was trimmed by 1 base and J by 8 bases, leaving 17 bases between them. CDR3 residues: CASSLDGPERGEKLFF. In DNA form, the CDR3 reads TGTGCCAGCAGCTTAGATGGACCAGAGAGAGGGGAAAAACTGTTTTTT.

This sequence joins TRBV6-1 and TRBJ2-7; tentative D call: TRBD2 (7 bases). Trimming left V 1 base short and J 2 bases short, with 12 bases between. This CDR3 contains 15 residues. CDR1 and CDR2 from the germline V gene are MNHNS and SASEGT. The CDR3 DNA reads TGTGCCAGCAGTGAAGAGGGGGGGGGCCCCTACGAGCAGTACTTC. Residues: CASSEEGGGPYEQYF.

The V gene is TRBV6-5, the J gene TRBJ2-1; TRBD2 aligns across 9 bases. CDR1 MNHEY and CDR2 SVGAGI come from the germline V gene. The CDR3 has 16 residues. V was clipped by 2 bases and J by 6 bases; unmatched bases: 8. CDR3 in DNA: TGTGCCAGCAGTTACCATGGACTAGCGATCTCCAATGAGCAGTTCTTC. Amino acid sequence: CASSYHGLAISNEQFF.

The chain combines TRBV7-8 with TRBJ1-5; 7 bases are shared with TRBD1. Trimming at V came to 3 bases and at J to 2 bases, leaving 4 bases not matched to a gene. The CDR3 runs to 15 residues. Germline CDR1 SGHVS, CDR2 FQNEAQ. This chain's CDR3 is CASSFDRAGNQPQHF. As DNA, the CDR3 is TGTGCCAGCAGCTTTGACAGGGCCGGCAATCAGCCCCAGCATTTT.

The J gene is TRBJ2-5, the V gene TRBV2; TRBD1 might be the D (5 bases). Germline CDR1 is SNHLY and CDR2 is FYNNEI. The germline V and J ends were trimmed by 4 bases and 3 bases, with 9 bases remaining between them. The CDR3 covers 13 residues. The CDR3 here is CASSASREETQYF. The CDR3 coding sequence is TGTGCCAGCAGTGCTTCCAGGGAAGAGACCCAGTACTTC.

DNA for the CDR3: TGTGCCAGCAGCCCGGAGTCATCTGGGGCCAACGTCCTGACTTTC. Protein sequence: CASSPESSGANVLTF. The chain combines TRBV7-8 with TRBJ2-6; D call uncertain. The length of the CDR3 is 15 residues. V gave up 5 bases and J gave up 1 base, with 9 bases separating them. Germline CDR1 is SGHVS and CDR2 is FQNEAQ.

This chain joins TRBV28 and TRBJ2-7; D is unresolved. Germline CDR1 reads MDHEN; CDR2 reads SYDVKM. V lost 6 bases to trimming and J lost 0 bases, with 6 bases between them. This CDR3 has 12 amino acids. The CDR3 DNA sequence: TGTGCCAGCAGGCTCGGCTCCTACGAGCAGTACTTC. Translation: CASRLGSYEQYF.

V is TRBV28 and J is TRBJ1-5; D is ambiguous. This CDR3 comprises 12 residues. The germline V and J ends were trimmed by 7 bases and 3 bases, with 7 bases remaining between them. CDR1 is MDHEN, CDR2 SYDVKM, per germline. The CDR3 here is CASNRVNQPQHF. The CDR3 DNA reads TGTGCCAGCAACCGGGTCAATCAGCCCCAGCATTTT.

V is TRBV5-5 and J is TRBJ2-5, with 9 bases that match TRBD2. This CDR3 comprises 17 residues. The V gene end was trimmed by 2 bases and the J gene end by 5 bases; junction bases not matched to a gene: 13. Germline assignment: CDR1 SGHKS and CDR2 YYEKEE (reference sequence). The CDR3 reads CASSLAGGSGGRETQYF. Here the CDR3 DNA reads TGTGCCAGCAGCTTAGCTGGTGGTAGCGGGGGCCGGGAGACCCAGTACTTC.

This chain links TRBV6-4 with TRBJ1-1; D is unclear. The CDR3 has 13 amino acids. Germline loops: CDR1 MRHNA, CDR2 SNTAGT. Between the trimmed V and J ends, which lost 3 bases and 2 bases, there was a span of 7 bases. The DNA for the CDR3 is TGTGCCAGCAGTGATCGGGGAAACACTGAAGCTTTCTTT. This sequence encodes CASSDRGNTEAFF.

The chain is built from TRBV29-1 and TRBJ1-2, with 7 bases that match TRBD1. The germline gives CDR1 SQVTM, CDR2 ANQGSEA. The CDR3 is 12 residues long. The V gene end was trimmed by 3 bases and the J gene end by 4 bases; junction bases not matched to a gene: 2. In nucleotides, the CDR3 is TGCAGCGTTGAGTGGACAGGCTATGGCTACACCTTC. This encodes CSVEWTGYGYTF.

The V call is TRBV7-9, the J call TRBJ1-1, with 10 bases identical to TRBD1. The CDR3 spans 15 residues. The trim removed 5 bases at V and 3 bases at J, leaving 6 bases unmatched. The germline V gene has CDR1 SEHNR and CDR2 FQNEAQ (reference sequence). The CDR3 loop is CASSLSGTGDTEAFF. The CDR3 DNA sequence: TGTGCCAGCAGCCTCTCCGGGACAGGGGACACTGAAGCTTTCTTT.

The V gene is TRBV19, the J gene TRBJ2-1, with D possibly being TRBD1 (6 bases). The CDR3 extends over 15 amino acids. The V gene's germline CDR1 is LNHDA and CDR2 SQIVND (reference sequence). The ends were cut back, 3 bases at V and 4 bases at J, with 13 bases in the middle. The CDR3 DNA reads TGTGCCAGTAGTATCAGGGGTTTCTTGTACAATGAGCAGTTCTTC. Its translation: CASSIRGFLYNEQFF.

The chain couples TRBV7-2 to TRBJ2-5; TRBD2 agrees at 14 bases. V gave up 1 base and J gave up 3 bases; unmatched junction bases: 7. The CDR3 has 18 amino acids. Germline assignment: CDR1 SGHTA and CDR2 FQGNSA. The CDR3 region is CASSLDAVTSGREETQYF. Here the CDR3 DNA reads TGTGCCAGCAGCTTAGATGCTGTGACTAGCGGGAGGGAAGAGACCCAGTACTTC.

This clone has a single count. The rearrangement joins TRBV9 to TRBJ2-2; 9 bases line up with TRBD2. This CDR3 has 16 amino acids. Germline trimming cut 1 base from V and 6 bases from J; bases unmatched to any gene: 7. Germline CDR1 is SGDLS and CDR2 is YYNGEE. The CDR3: CASSVNLAGVPGELFF. The CDR3 DNA is TGTGCCAGCAGCGTAAATTTAGCGGGGGTTCCCGGGGAGCTGTTTTTT.

The V and J genes are TRBV28 and TRBJ2-7, with TRBD1 matching 9 bases. CDR1 and CDR2 from the germline V gene are MDHEN and SYDVKM. The CDR3 sequence is 13 residues long. V lost 8 bases to trimming and J lost 7 bases; unmatched junction nucleotides: 9. The CDR3 nucleotides read TGTGCCAGCGTTACCGGGACAGGGCATGAGCAGTACTTC. This sequence encodes CASVTGTGHEQYF. The full variable domain, completed using reference TRBV28 and TRBJ2-7, is DVKVTQSSRYLVKRTGEKVFLECVQDMDHENMFWYRQDPGLGLRLIYFSYDVKMKEKGDIPEGYSVSREKKERFSLILESASTNQTSMYLCASVTGTGHEQYFGPGTRLTVT.

The chain has TRBV2 and TRBJ2-3, with 10 bases matching TRBD2. Germline assignment: CDR1 SNHLY and CDR2 FYNNEI. The CDR3 is 14 amino acids. V lost 8 bases and J lost 3; bases outside the gene matches: 5. CDR3 in DNA: TGTGCCAGCTTTAGCGGGGGGTTTACAGATACGCAGTATTTT. It specifies CASFSGGFTDTQYF.

The V and J genes are TRBV3-1 (or the pseudogene TRBV3-2) and TRBJ1-6, with 7 bases matching TRBD1. The J segment lost 11 bases and the V segment lost 4 bases, leaving 14 bases of the junction unmatched. The length of the CDR3 is 16 residues. Germline V gene data show CDR1 as LGHDT and CDR2 as YNNKEL (reference sequence). CDR3 sequence (DNA): TGTGCCAGCAGCCCCAGACAGGGCATCATCGGGCCACCCCTCCACTTT. Translation gives CASSPRQGIIGPPLHF.

This rearrangement joins TRBV24-1 to TRBJ2-3; 9 nucleotides agree with TRBD1. Germline lookup yields CDR1 KGHDR and CDR2 SFDVKD. V lost 3 bases and J lost 3; bases outside the gene matches: 3. CDR3 length equals 15 residues. In nucleotides, the CDR3 is TGTGCCACCAGTGATGCCGGGACAGGGACAGATACGCAGTATTTT. Protein: CATSDAGTGTDTQYF.

The CDR3 nucleotides are TGTGCCAGCAGCGCGTTAGCGGGGGGGCCGGGTGAGCAGTTCTTC. Protein: CASSALAGGPGEQFF. The V gene is TRBV7-7, the J gene TRBJ2-1; 11 bases are shared with TRBD2. CDR1 is SSHAT and CDR2 is FNYEAQ in the germline V gene (reference sequence). With 5 bases clipped from V and 9 bases from J, the junction kept 9 bases outside the gene matches. This CDR3 region has 15 residues.

This rearrangement joins TRBV6-1 to TRBJ2-5; D is possibly TRBD1 (5 bases). Germline V CDR1 and CDR2: MNHNS, SASEGT. The ends were cut back, 0 bases at V and 3 bases at J, with 11 bases in the middle. This CDR3 has 15 amino acids. The CDR3 loop reads CASSEATGHEETQYF. CDR3 bases: TGTGCCAGCAGTGAAGCAACCGGACACGAAGAGACCCAGTACTTC.

The rearrangement uses TRBV6-5 and TRBJ2-1, with TRBD1 matching 9 bases. The V gene end was trimmed by 5 bases and the J gene end by 8 bases; junction bases not matched to a gene: 7. The CDR3 loop spans 14 amino acids. From germline, CDR1 is MNHEY and CDR2 SVGAGI. CDR3: CASSTGTGRDEQFF. The DNA for the CDR3 is TGTGCCAGCAGTACCGGGACAGGGAGAGATGAGCAGTTCTTC.